The present entry profiles one T cell receptor beta chain with its context. Germline V gene lookup returns CDR1 WSHSY and CDR2 SAAADI. With 8 bases clipped from V and 4 bases from J, the junction kept 10 bases outside the gene matches. CDR3 length: 15 amino acids. Original processing notes: How many nucleated cells were present was estimated from reference gene primer amplification. Profiled with immunoSEQ multiplex PCR; TCRdb holds only in-frame clones, not every one. Clone size and the V and J calls come from that table; the DNA yielded D and trimming. This table holds around 50,000 clones, 83% found once. The sample comes from a study of blood T cell repertoires in COVID-19. Across the whole study: Researchers got acute and convalescent COVID-19 samples from the United States, Italy and Spain. T cells, B-cell-depleted T cells, or PBMCs provided the cDNA or gDNA that served as material.

The sequence was collected from a human donor in a cohort sampled during active COVID-19. Sequenced input: peripheral blood. The chain uses TRBV10-2 and TRBJ1-5, with TRBD1 matching 8 bases. The CDR3 protein is CASHPATGENQPQHF. Written as DNA, the CDR3 is TGCGCCAGCCACCCCGCGACAGGGGAAAATCAGCCCCAGCATTTT.